The clone carrying this T cell receptor beta chain was seen more than once but under ten times. These data are taken from a study of blood T cells in healthy people across ages. Study overall: When template switching was applied, about one barcoded beta molecule was captured per two T cells.

For the second PCR, which ran for roughly 6 to 12 cycles, a sample-barcoded 5' primer and a J-beta primer mix were used. CDR3-containing paired-end reads numbered at least 2.5 million in each sample. TCRdb passed the 5' RACE reads through MiXCR, listing each CDR3 protein once. The table lists 1.5 million or so distinct CDR3 sequences, 35% to 45% of them singletons. This CDR3 is built from 15 residues. In germline, CDR1 is SGHTA, CDR2 FQGNSA. The specimen sequenced was blood. The chain carries TRBV7-2 and TRBJ2-4, with a possible D match to TRBD1 (5 bases). The J call may be wrong; the DNA end is better matched by TRBJ2-7. This sequence was found in a woman aged 18-29 years in good health. This CDR3 reads CASSFGPTGEYEQYF. CDR3 nucleotide sequence: TGTGCCAGCAGCTTCGGCCCCACAGGCGAATACGAGCAGTACTTC.